This TCR beta chain was retrieved from a study of shared clonotypes between healthy human individuals. Germline CDR1 and CDR2: MNHNY and SVGAGI (reference sequence). CDR3 size: 14 residues. The germline V and J ends were trimmed by 2 bases and 1 base, with 8 bases remaining between them. The data were produced by immunoSEQ multiplex PCR, yet TCRdb's version contains in-frame clones alone and is incomplete. The data hold around 1,100,000 clones, with about 80% observed a single time. Sequencing was done on a sample of memory CD4+ T cells from PBMCs. Specified subset: CD45RA-negative fraction. The chain couples TRBV6-6 to TRBJ1-1; D call uncertain. The sequence was obtained from a man younger than 35 in good health. Some clones in this sample may be carry-over from other donors' samples. CDR3: CASSYPEGNTEAFF. The CDR3 nucleotides read TGTGCCAGCAGTTACCCGGAAGGGAACACTGAAGCTTTCTTT.